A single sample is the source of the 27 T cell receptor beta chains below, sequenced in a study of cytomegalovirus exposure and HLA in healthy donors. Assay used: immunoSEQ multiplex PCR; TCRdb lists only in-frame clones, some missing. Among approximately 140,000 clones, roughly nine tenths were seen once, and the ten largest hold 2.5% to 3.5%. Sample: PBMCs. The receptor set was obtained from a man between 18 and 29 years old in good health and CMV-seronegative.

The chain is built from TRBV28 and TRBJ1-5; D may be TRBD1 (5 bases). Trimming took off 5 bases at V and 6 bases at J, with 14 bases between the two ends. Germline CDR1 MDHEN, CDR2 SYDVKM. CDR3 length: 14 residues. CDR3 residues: CASSIGLGAQPQHF. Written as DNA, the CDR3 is TGTGCCAGCAGTATTGGTCTAGGGGCTCAGCCCCAGCATTTT.

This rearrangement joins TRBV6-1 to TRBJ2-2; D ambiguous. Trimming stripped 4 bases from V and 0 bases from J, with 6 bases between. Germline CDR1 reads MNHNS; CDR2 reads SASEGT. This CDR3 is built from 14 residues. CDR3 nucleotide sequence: TGTGCCAGCAGTGTACAGCCGAACACCGGGGAGCTGTTTTTT. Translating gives CASSVQPNTGELFF.

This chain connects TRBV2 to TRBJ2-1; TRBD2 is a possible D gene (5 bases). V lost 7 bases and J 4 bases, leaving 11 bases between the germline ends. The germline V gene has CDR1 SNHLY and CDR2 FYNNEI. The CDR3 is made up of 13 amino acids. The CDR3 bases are TGTGCCAGCAAAATGGAGGAATACAATGAGCAGTTCTTC. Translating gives CASKMEEYNEQFF. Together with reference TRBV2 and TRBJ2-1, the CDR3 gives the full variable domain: EPEVTQTPSHQVTQMGQEVILRCVPISNHLYFYWYRQILGQKVEFLVSFYNNEISEKSEIFDDQFSVERPDGSNFTLKIRSTKLEDSAMYFCASKMEEYNEQFFGPGTRLTVL.

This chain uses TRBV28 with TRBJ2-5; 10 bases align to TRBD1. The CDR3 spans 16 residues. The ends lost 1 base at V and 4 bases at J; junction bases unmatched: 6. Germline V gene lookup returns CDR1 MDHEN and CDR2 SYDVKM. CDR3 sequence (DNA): TGTGCCAGCAGTTTATACCCCGGGACAGGGGTAGAGACCCAGTACTTC. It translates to CASSLYPGTGVETQYF.

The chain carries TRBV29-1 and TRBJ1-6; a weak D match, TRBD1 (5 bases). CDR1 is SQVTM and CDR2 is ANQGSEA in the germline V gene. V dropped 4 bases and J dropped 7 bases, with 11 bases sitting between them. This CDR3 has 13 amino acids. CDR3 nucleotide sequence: TGCAGCGTTGCTACGGGGGGAAATTCACCCCTCCACTTT. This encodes CSVATGGNSPLHF.

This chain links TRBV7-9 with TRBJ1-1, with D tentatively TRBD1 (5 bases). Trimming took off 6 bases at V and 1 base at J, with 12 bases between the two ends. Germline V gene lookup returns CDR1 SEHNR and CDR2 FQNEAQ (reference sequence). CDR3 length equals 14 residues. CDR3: CASSLGGSNTEAFF. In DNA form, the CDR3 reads TGTGCCAGCAGTTTGGGGGGTTCGAACACTGAAGCTTTCTTT.

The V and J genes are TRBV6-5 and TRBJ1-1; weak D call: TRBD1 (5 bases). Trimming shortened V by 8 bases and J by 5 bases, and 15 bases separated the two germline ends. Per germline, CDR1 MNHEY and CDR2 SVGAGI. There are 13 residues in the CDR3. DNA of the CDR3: TGTGCCAGCCAACAGGCCACCCTAACTGAAGCTTTCTTT. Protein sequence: CASQQATLTEAFF.

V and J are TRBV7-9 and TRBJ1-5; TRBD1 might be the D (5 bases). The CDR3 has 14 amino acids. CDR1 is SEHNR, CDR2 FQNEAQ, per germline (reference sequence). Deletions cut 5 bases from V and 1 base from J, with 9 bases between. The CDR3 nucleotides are TGTGCCAGCAGCCCGACAGAGAGCAATCAGCCCCAGCATTTT. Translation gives CASSPTESNQPQHF.

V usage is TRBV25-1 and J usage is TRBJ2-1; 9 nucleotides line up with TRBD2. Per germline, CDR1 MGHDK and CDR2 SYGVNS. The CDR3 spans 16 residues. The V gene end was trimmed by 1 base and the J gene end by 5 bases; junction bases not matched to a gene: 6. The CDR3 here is CASSESSGRSNNEQFF. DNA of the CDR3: TGTGCCAGCAGTGAATCCAGCGGGAGGAGTAACAATGAGCAGTTCTTC. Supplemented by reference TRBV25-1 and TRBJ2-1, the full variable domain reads EADIYQTPRYLVIGTGKKITLECSQTMGHDKMYWYQQDPGMELHLIHYSYGVNSTEKGDLSSESTVSRIRTEHFPLTLESARPSHTSQYLCASSESSGRSNNEQFFGPGTRLTVL.

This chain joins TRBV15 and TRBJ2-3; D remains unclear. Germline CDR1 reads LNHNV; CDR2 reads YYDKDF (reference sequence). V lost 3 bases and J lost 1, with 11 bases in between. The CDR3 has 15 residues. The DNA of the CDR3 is TGTGCCACCAGCAGCCCCAACGTAGGCACAGATACGCAGTATTTT. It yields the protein CATSSPNVGTDTQYF.

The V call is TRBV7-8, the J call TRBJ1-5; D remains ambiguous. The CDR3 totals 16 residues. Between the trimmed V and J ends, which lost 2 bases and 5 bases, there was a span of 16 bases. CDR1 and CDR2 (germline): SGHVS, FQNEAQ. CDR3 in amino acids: CASSLLARITDQPQHF. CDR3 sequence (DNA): TGTGCCAGCAGCTTACTGGCCAGAATTACAGATCAGCCCCAGCATTTT.

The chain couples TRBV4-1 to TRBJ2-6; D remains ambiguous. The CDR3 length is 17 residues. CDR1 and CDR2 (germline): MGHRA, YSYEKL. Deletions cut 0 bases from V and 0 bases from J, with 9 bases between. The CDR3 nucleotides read TGCGCCAGCAGCCAAGATTCCGGTCTCTCTGGGGCCAACGTCCTGACTTTC. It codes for CASSQDSGLSGANVLTF.

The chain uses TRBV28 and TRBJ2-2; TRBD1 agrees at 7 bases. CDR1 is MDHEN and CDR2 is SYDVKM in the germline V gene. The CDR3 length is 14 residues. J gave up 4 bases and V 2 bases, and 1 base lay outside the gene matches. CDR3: CASSLTGATGELFF. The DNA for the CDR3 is TGTGCCAGCAGTTTAACAGGGGCCACCGGGGAGCTGTTTTTT.

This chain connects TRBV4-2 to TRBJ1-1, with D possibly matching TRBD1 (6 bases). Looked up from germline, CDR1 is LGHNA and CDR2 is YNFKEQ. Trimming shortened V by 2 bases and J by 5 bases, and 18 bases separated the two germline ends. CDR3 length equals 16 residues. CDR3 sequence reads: CASSQPIFSGETEAFF. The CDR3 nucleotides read TGTGCCAGCAGCCAACCCATTTTCTCAGGGGAGACTGAAGCTTTCTTT.

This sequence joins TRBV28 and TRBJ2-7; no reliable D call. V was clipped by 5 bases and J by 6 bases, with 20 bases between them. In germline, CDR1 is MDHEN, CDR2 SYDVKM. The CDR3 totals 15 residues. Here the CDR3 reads CASSILLQDLREQYF. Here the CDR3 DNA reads TGTGCCAGCAGTATCCTCCTCCAGGATCTGCGCGAGCAGTACTTC.

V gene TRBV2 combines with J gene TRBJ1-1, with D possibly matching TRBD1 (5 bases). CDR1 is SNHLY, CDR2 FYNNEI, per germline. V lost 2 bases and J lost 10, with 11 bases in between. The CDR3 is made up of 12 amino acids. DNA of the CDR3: TGTGCCAGCAGTGAACGGTGGGGGGTAGCTTTCTTT. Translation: CASSERWGVAFF.

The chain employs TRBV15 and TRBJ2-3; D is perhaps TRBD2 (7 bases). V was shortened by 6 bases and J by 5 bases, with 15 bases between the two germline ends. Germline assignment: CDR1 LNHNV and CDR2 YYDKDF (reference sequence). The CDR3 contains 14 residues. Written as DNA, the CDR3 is TGTGCCACCAGTGGGGCGGGGGCGGTAGATACGCAGTATTTT. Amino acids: CATSGAGAVDTQYF. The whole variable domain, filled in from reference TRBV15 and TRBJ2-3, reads DAMVIQNPRYQVTQFGKPVTLSCSQTLNHNVMYWYQQKSSQAPKLLFHYYDKDFNNEADTPDNFQSRRPNTSFCFLDIRSPGLGDTAMYLCATSGAGAVDTQYFGPGTRLTVL.

CDR3 DNA: TGTGCCAGCAGTTTAACCTACGGGACAGGGGCACAAAATGAGCAGTTCTTC. Protein: CASSLTYGTGAQNEQFF. The rearrangement links TRBV7-9 to TRBJ2-1; 10 bases are a match to TRBD1. CDR1 and CDR2 from the germline V gene are SEHNR and FQNEAQ (reference sequence). This CDR3 contains 17 residues. J lost 7 bases, V lost 6 bases, and 15 bases had no gene match.

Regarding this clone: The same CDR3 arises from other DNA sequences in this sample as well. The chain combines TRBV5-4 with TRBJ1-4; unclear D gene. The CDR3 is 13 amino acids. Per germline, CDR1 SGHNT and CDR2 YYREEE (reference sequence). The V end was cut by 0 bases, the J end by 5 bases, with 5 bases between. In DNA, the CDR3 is TGTGCCAGCAGCTTGGCGGGAAATGAAAAACTGTTTTTT. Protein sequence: CASSLAGNEKLFF.

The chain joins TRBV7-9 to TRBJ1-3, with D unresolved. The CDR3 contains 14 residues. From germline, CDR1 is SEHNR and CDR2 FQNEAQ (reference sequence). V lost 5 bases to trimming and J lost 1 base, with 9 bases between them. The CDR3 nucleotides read TGTGCCAGCAGCCCCACGACTTCTGGAAACACCATATATTTT. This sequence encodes CASSPTTSGNTIYF.

CDR3 DNA: TGTGCCAGCAGCCTTGACAGATATAACACCGGGGAGCTGTTTTTT. Its protein is CASSLDRYNTGELFF. The chain links TRBV7-2 to TRBJ2-2, with D tentatively TRBD1 (5 bases). Trimming removed 5 bases at V and 2 bases at J, with 12 bases between. Germline V gives CDR1 SGHTA, CDR2 FQGNSA. The CDR3 extends over 15 amino acids.

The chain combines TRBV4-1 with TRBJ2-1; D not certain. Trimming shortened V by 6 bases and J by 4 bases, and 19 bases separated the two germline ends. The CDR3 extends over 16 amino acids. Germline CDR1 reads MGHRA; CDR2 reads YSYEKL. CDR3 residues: CASSRQPMPRYNEQFF. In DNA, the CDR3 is TGCGCCAGCAGTCGCCAGCCGATGCCGAGGTACAATGAGCAGTTCTTC.

In DNA form, the CDR3 reads TGTGCCAGCAGTCTAGGAGACCGTGAGCAGCCCCAGCATTTT. Amino acid sequence: CASSLGDREQPQHF. This chain connects TRBV7-6 to TRBJ1-5; D not certain. The germline V gene encodes CDR1 SGHVS and CDR2 FNYEAQ. V was trimmed by 6 bases and J by 7 bases, leaving 16 bases between them. The CDR3 runs 14 residues. Variable domain in full (rest from reference TRBV7-6 and TRBJ1-5): GAGVSQSPRYKVTKRGQDVALRCDPISGHVSLYWYRQALGQGPEFLTYFNYEAQQDKSGLPNDRFSAERPEGSISTLTIQRTEQRDSAMYRCASSLGDREQPQHFGDGTRLSIL.

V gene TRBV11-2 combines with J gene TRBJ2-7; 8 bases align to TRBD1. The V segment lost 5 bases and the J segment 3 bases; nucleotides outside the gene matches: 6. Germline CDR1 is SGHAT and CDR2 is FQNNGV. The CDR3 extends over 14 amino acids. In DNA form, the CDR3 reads TGTGCCAGCAGCACAGGACAGGGTGGCTACGAGCAGTACTTC. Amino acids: CASSTGQGGYEQYF.

The CDR3: CASSERTYQETQYF. Here the CDR3 DNA reads TGCGCCAGCAGTGAGAGGACTTATCAAGAGACCCAGTACTTC. The chain combines TRBV10-2 with TRBJ2-5, with D maybe TRBD2 (5 bases). The germline CDR1 and CDR2 sequences are WSHSY and SAAADI. The CDR3 is 14 amino acids. The V end was cut by 2 bases, the J end by 2 bases, with 9 bases between.

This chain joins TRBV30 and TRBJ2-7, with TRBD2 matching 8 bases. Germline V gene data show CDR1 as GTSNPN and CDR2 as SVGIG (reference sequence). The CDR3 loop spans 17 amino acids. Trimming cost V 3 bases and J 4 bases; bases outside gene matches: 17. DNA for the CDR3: TGTGCCTGGAGCGATGAGTATAGCGGGATATATCTTTACGAGCAGTACTTC. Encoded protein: CAWSDEYSGIYLYEQYF.

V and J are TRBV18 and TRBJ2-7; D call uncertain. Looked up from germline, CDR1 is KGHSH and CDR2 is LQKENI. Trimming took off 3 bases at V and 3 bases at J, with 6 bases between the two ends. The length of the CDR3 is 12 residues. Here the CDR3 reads CASSPEHYEQYF. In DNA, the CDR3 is TGTGCCAGCTCACCTGAGCACTACGAGCAGTACTTC. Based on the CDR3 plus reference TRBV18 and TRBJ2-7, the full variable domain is NAGVMQNPRHLVRRRGQEARLRCSPMKGHSHVYWYRQLPEEGLKFMVYLQKENIIDESGMPKERFSAEFPKEGPSILRIQQVVRGDSAAYFCASSPEHYEQYFGPGTRLTVT.